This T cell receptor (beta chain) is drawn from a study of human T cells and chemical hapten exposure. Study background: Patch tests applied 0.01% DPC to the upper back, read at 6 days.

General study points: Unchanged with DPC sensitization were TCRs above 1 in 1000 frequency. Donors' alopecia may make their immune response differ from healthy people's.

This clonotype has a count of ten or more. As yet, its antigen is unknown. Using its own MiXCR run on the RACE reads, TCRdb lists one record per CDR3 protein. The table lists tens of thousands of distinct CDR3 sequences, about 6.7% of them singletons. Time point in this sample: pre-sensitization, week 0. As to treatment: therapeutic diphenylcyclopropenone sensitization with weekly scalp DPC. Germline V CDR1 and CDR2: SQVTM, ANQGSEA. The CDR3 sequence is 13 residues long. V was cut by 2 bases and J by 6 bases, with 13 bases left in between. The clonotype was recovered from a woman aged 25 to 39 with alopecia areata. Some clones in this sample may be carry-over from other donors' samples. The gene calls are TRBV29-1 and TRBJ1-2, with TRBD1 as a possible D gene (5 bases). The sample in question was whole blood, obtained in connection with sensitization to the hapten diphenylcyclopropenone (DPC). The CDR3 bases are TGCAGCGTTGAAAGTCCCGGGGGTAATGGCTACACCTTC. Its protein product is CSVESPGGNGYTF.